Reported below is one T cell receptor beta chain. This sample is drawn from a study of OX40 agonist ivuxolimab in advanced cancers. Study at large: Prior anti-PD-1, anti-PD-L1 or anti-CTLA-4 therapy did not bar entry, and approximately 43% had some.

Clones were sequenced by immunoSEQ multiplex PCR, and TCRdb holds only the in-frame ones, with some missing. The data show about 63,000 clones, roughly four fifths seen once. The material was CD4+ or CD8+ T cells sorted from blood, obtained in a trial of the OX40 agonist ivuxolimab. The origin of this receptor is an adult with an advanced solid tumor such as melanoma, head and neck, liver or kidney cancer.

This CDR3 reads CAPKGEQYF. CDR3 in DNA: TGTGCCCCTAAAGGGGAGCAGTACTTC. The J gene is TRBJ2-7, the V gene TRBV11-2; D gene uncertain. Deletions cut 11 bases from V and 7 bases from J, with 9 bases between. Germline V gene sequence: CDR1 SGHAT, CDR2 FQNNGV. The CDR3 covers 9 residues.